Many counts were recorded for the clone carrying this T cell receptor (beta chain). Its antigen is unidentified. Indicated time point: patch test 1, 2 weeks after DPC sensitization. Treatment specified: therapeutic diphenylcyclopropenone sensitization with weekly scalp DPC. The CDR3 totals 13 residues. V shed 1 base, J shed 4 bases, and the junction held 1 base outside the gene matches. Germline V CDR1 and CDR2: SQVTM, ANQGSEA. The source of the sample is a study of human T cells and chemical hapten exposure. General observations from the study: The study found expanded TCRs formed significantly more large CDR3 similarity clusters than controls.

One entry per CDR3 protein, called by TCRdb with MiXCR from the RACE reads. This sample has under 65,000 distinct CDR3 sequences, with 9.3% found just once. The material was whole blood, obtained in connection with sensitization to the hapten diphenylcyclopropenone (DPC). The sequence came from a woman in her 50s with alopecia areata. Some clones in this sample may be carry-over from other donors' samples. The chain links TRBV29-1 to TRBJ2-3, with TRBD1 matching over 8 bases. CDR3 nucleotides: TGCAGCGTTGAAGGGACAGGGCCAGATACGCAGTATTTT. Protein sequence: CSVEGTGPDTQYF.